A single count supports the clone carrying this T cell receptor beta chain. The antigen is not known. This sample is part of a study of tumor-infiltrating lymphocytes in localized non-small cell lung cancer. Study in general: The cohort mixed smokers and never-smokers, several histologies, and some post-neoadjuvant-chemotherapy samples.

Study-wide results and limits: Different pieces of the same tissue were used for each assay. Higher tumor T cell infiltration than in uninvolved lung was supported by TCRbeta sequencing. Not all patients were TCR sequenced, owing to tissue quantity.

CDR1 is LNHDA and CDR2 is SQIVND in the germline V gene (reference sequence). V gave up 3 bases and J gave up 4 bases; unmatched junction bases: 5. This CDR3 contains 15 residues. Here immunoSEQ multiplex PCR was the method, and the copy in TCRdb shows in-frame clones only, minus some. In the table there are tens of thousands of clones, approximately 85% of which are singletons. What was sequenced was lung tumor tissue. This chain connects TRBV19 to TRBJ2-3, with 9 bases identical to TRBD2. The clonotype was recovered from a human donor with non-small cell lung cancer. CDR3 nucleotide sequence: TGTGCCAGTAGTATTATTAGCGGGGGTTCAGATACGCAGTATTTT. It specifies CASSIISGGSDTQYF. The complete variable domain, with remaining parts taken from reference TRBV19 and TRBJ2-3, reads DGGITQSPKYLFRKEGQNVTLSCEQNLNHDAMYWYRQDPGQGLRLIYYSQIVNDFQKGDIAEGYSVSREKKESFPLTVTSAQKNPTAFYLCASSIISGGSDTQYFGPGTRLTVL.